A single sample gave rise to the 20 T cell receptor beta chains below, sequenced in a study of Ad26.COV2.S vaccination and SARS-CoV-2 variants. As to treatment: 19 received Ad26.COV2.S at low or high dose, single or two shots; several received placebo; per-sample allocation not given. The samples date from day 63 after the first vaccine or placebo injection. Sequencing used immunoSEQ multiplex PCR; TCRdb keeps in-frame clones, though not all of them. The repertoire consists of hundreds of thousands of clones, with about 89% occurring once and the leading ten covering 1.5%. This material consisted of peripheral blood, taken in a trial of Ad26.COV2.S vaccine versus placebo. These receptors were taken from a person between 18 and 65 years old who received the Ad26.COV2.S COVID-19 vaccine or a placebo.

The V gene is TRBV25-1, the J gene TRBJ2-7; D perhaps matches TRBD1 (6 bases). The CDR3 has 14 residues. Germline CDR1 is MGHDK and CDR2 is SYGVNS. V was pared by 3 bases and J by 6 bases, with 15 bases between. The DNA for the CDR3 is TGTGCCAGCAGTGATCCCGGGACATGGGGCGAGCAGTACTTC. Its translation: CASSDPGTWGEQYF.

This clone was seen only a few times. DNA of the CDR3: TGTGCCAGCAGCTTAACGGACAGTTTACATCAGCCCCAGCATTTT. Translation gives CASSLTDSLHQPQHF. J is TRBJ1-5 and V is TRBV9; D may be TRBD1 (6 bases). CDR1 is SGDLS and CDR2 is YYNGEE in the germline V gene. V shed 4 bases and J shed 5 bases, with 16 bases lying between them. This CDR3 has 15 amino acids.

The V and J genes are TRBV7-2 and TRBJ2-1; 7 positions agree with TRBD1. J gave up 8 bases and V 1 base, and 2 bases lay outside the gene matches. Germline V CDR1 and CDR2: SGHTA, FQGNSA. The CDR3 is made up of 13 amino acids. CDR3 DNA: TGTGCCAGCAGCTTAGACAGGGGCGATGAGCAGTTCTTC. Translated: CASSLDRGDEQFF.

The chain joins TRBV5-1 to TRBJ1-5; the match to TRBD1 covers 7 bases. V lost 2 bases to trimming and J lost 3 bases; unmatched junction nucleotides: 5. Per germline, CDR1 SGHRS and CDR2 YFSETQ. The CDR3 extends over 15 amino acids. CDR3 DNA sequence: TGCGCCAGCAGCTTAGGGACAGAATCCAATCAGCCCCAGCATTTT. Protein: CASSLGTESNQPQHF.

This sequence joins TRBV6-4 and TRBJ2-5; 12 positions agree with TRBD2. J gave up 1 base and V 5 bases, and 5 bases lay outside the gene matches. Germline V gene data show CDR1 as MRHNA and CDR2 as SNTAGT. This CDR3 spans 16 amino acids. CDR3 protein: CASSPGLAGAQETQYF. For the CDR3, the DNA is TGTGCCAGCAGTCCGGGACTAGCGGGTGCCCAAGAGACCCAGTACTTC.

A word on this clone: Distinct nucleotide sequences in the sample also encode this CDR3. The chain carries TRBV3-1 (or the pseudogene TRBV3-2) and TRBJ2-3; D is perhaps TRBD1 (6 bases). V lost 1 base, J lost 1 base, and 6 bases lay in between. The CDR3 extends over 14 amino acids. CDR1 is LGHDT, CDR2 YNNKEL, per germline (reference sequence). The CDR3 spells CASSQGTGTDTQYF. CDR3 coding DNA: TGTGCCAGCAGCCAAGGGACAGGCACAGATACGCAGTATTTT.

This clone appeared a single time. The chain is built from TRBV6-2 or TRBV6-3 and TRBJ1-6, with D maybe TRBD1 (5 bases). This CDR3 has 14 residues. V gave up 2 bases and J gave up 10 bases, with 12 bases separating them. The germline gives CDR1 MNHEY, CDR2 SVGEGT. CDR3 region: CASSYRGLGSPLHF. The CDR3 nucleotides read TGTGCCAGCAGTTACAGGGGATTAGGGTCACCCCTCCACTTT.

The chain recombines TRBV6-6 with TRBJ1-1, with 8 bases that match TRBD1. After removal of 6 bases from V and 5 bases from J, the junction contained 5 bases not matched to a gene. Germline loops: CDR1 MNHNY, CDR2 SVGAGI (reference sequence). The CDR3 is made up of 13 amino acids. DNA for the CDR3: TGTGCCAGCAGCCAACAGGGGGGGACTGAAGCTTTCTTT. It is translated as CASSQQGGTEAFF.

Regarding this clone: This may be a read error: a much more frequent sequence differs by one nucleotide. Additional DNA sequences in this sample encode the identical CDR3. This chain connects TRBV6-5 to TRBJ2-7, with TRBD1 matching 7 bases. The V and J ends lost 6 bases and 2 bases, in that order; junction bases with no gene match: 4. The CDR3 spans 13 residues. Germline V CDR1 and CDR2: MNHEY, SVGAGI. CDR3 amino acids: CASSRDRAYEQYF. The DNA of the CDR3 is TGTGCCAGCAGCCGAGACAGGGCCTACGAGCAGTACTTC.

This sequence joins TRBV18 and TRBJ1-1; no firm D call. This CDR3 is built from 15 residues. V was trimmed by 3 bases and J by 0 bases, leaving 11 bases between them. Germline assignment: CDR1 KGHSH and CDR2 LQKENI. CDR3 DNA sequence: TGTGCCAGCTCACCTCCTCAGTCTATGAACACTGAAGCTTTCTTT. It is translated as CASSPPQSMNTEAFF.

The chain links TRBV19 to TRBJ1-3; the D is unclear. Trimming stripped 9 bases from V and 0 bases from J, with 9 bases between. The CDR3 sequence is 13 residues long. CDR1 and CDR2 from the germline V gene are LNHDA and SQIVND (reference sequence). The CDR3 loop reads CASRYHSGNTIYF. The CDR3 bases are TGTGCCAGCCGGTACCACTCTGGAAACACCATATATTTT.

The rearrangement joins TRBV24-1 to TRBJ2-5; D not certain. The V end was cut by 4 bases, the J end by 7 bases, with 12 bases between. The CDR3 consists of 13 residues. From germline, CDR1 is KGHDR and CDR2 SFDVKD. In DNA, the CDR3 is TGTGCCACCAGTGACCGCAATCTTGGGACCCAGTACTTC. Its translation: CATSDRNLGTQYF.

The chain employs TRBV18 and TRBJ2-3, with 7 bases identical to TRBD2. Germline V gene sequence: CDR1 KGHSH, CDR2 LQKENI. The CDR3 spans 17 residues. J lost 0 bases, V lost 6 bases, and 12 bases had no gene match. CDR3 sequence reads: CASSPSGTGISTDTQYF. For the CDR3, the DNA is TGTGCCAGCTCCCCAAGCGGGACCGGAATCAGCACAGATACGCAGTATTTT.

V is TRBV11-3 and J is TRBJ2-7; 10 bases match TRBD1. Losses at the gene ends were 5 bases for V and 6 bases for J; bases not matched to a gene: 7. CDR3 length equals 14 residues. Germline V CDR1 and CDR2: SGHNT, YENEEA. The CDR3 here is CASSPGQGGSEQYF. DNA of the CDR3: TGTGCCAGCAGCCCAGGACAGGGGGGAAGCGAGCAGTACTTC.

This sequence joins TRBV5-6 and TRBJ2-5; no clear D gene. There are 12 residues in the CDR3. The V gene's germline CDR1 is SGHDT and CDR2 YYEEEE. V dropped 0 bases and J dropped 5 bases, with 5 bases sitting between them. The DNA of the CDR3 is TGTGCCAGCAGCTTGGAAGGGGAGACCCAGTACTTC. Protein: CASSLEGETQYF.

The DNA of the CDR3 is TGTGCCAGCTCACCGCCAAAGGGGGCGGTCGGGGAGCTGTTTTTT. Protein: CASSPPKGAVGELFF. This chain joins TRBV18 and TRBJ2-2; 7 bases line up with TRBD1. Per the germline V gene, CDR1 is KGHSH and CDR2 is LQKENI. This CDR3 spans 15 amino acids. Germline trimming cut 3 bases from V and 7 bases from J; bases unmatched to any gene: 8.

This clone was counted ten times or more. This chain uses TRBV19 with TRBJ1-1; D is possibly TRBD1 (6 bases). Germline assignment: CDR1 LNHDA and CDR2 SQIVND (reference sequence). V gave up 3 bases and J gave up 2 bases, with 10 bases separating them. The CDR3 has 14 amino acids. The CDR3 DNA reads as TGTGCCAGTAGTATTCGGGACACTAACACTGAAGCTTTCTTT. Translated, it gives CASSIRDTNTEAFF.

The V call is TRBV11-2, the J call TRBJ1-5; D gene ambiguous. CDR3 length: 13 amino acids. Looked up from germline, CDR1 is SGHAT and CDR2 is FQNNGV. V was shortened by 3 bases and J by 7 bases, with 10 bases between the two germline ends. The DNA of the CDR3 is TGTGCCAGCAGCTTCGGTCTATCGCAGCCCCAGCATTTT. Translated, it gives CASSFGLSQPQHF.

J is TRBJ2-5 and V is TRBV19, with no clear D. The CDR3 is 13 amino acids. Germline CDR1 LNHDA, CDR2 SQIVND (reference sequence). Trimming left V 8 bases short and J 4 bases short, with 14 bases between. The DNA of the CDR3 is TGTGCCAGTGCGGCCCGGGTTTCAGAGACCCAGTACTTC. Its translation is CASAARVSETQYF.

The genes are TRBV18 and TRBJ2-3; D is unresolved. The CDR3 contains 15 residues. Germline-derived CDR1 and CDR2 are KGHSH and LQKENI. Trimming removed 0 bases at V and 0 bases at J, with 7 bases between. CDR3 sequence: CASSPPPRSTDTQYF. The CDR3 DNA is TGTGCCAGCTCACCACCGCCCAGGAGCACAGATACGCAGTATTTT.